The 5 T cell receptor beta chains below all came from one sample that was sequenced in a study of memory CD4+ T cells and cytomegalovirus serostatus. The method was immunoSEQ multiplex PCR; TCRdb's version includes in-frame clones alone and lacks a portion of them. The repertoire holds 40,000 to 45,000 clones, with over 65% as singletons. The sort gate was single viable CD3+CD4+CD8-CD45RO+ cells for memory CD4+ T cells. Sequencing was performed on memory CD4+ T cells from blood. These receptors all stem from an adult in good health and CMV-seronegative.

The V and J genes are TRBV6-1 and TRBJ1-5, with 9 bases matching TRBD1. After removal of 7 bases from V and 7 bases from J, the junction contained 8 bases not matched to a gene. CDR1 and CDR2 from the germline V gene are MNHNS and SASEGT. There are 14 residues in the CDR3. The CDR3 DNA reads as TGTGCCAGCACCGCAACAGGGGGCCGACAGCCCCAGCATTTT. It is translated as CASTATGGRQPQHF.

The chain joins TRBV28 to TRBJ1-6, with TRBD1 matching 9 bases. The trim removed 7 bases at V and 6 bases at J, leaving 4 bases unmatched. Germline V gives CDR1 MDHEN, CDR2 SYDVKM. There are 14 residues in the CDR3. CDR3: CASNPQGANSPLHF. As DNA, the CDR3 is TGTGCCAGCAATCCACAGGGGGCTAATTCACCCCTCCACTTT.

This sequence joins TRBV5-1 and TRBJ1-1; D gene unclear. The V end was cut by 2 bases, the J end by 8 bases, with 13 bases between. This CDR3 has 13 amino acids. CDR1 SGHRS and CDR2 YFSETQ come from the germline V gene. The CDR3 coding sequence is TGCGCCAGCAGCTTATTGGAGGGAACGGAAGCTTTCTTT. This codes for CASSLLEGTEAFF.

This chain connects TRBV4-2 to TRBJ1-5; 7 nucleotides match TRBD1. Germline V lookup: CDR1 LGHNA, CDR2 YNFKEQ. The CDR3 extends over 17 amino acids. V was pared by 2 bases and J by 7 bases, with 14 bases of the junction left unmatched. In DNA, the CDR3 is TGTGCCAGCAGCCAAAGAAGTTCTGGGCAGGGGGACCAGCCCCAGCATTTT. It specifies CASSQRSSGQGDQPQHF.

The chain employs TRBV5-1 and TRBJ2-3; D perhaps matches TRBD2 (5 bases). The V and J ends lost 6 bases and 7 bases respectively, with 15 bases between them. The CDR3 length is 13 residues. CDR1 and CDR2 from the germline V gene are SGHRS and YFSETQ. As DNA, the CDR3 is TGCGCCAGCATGCTGGAAAGGGAGTATACGCAGTATTTT. It is translated as CASMLEREYTQYF.